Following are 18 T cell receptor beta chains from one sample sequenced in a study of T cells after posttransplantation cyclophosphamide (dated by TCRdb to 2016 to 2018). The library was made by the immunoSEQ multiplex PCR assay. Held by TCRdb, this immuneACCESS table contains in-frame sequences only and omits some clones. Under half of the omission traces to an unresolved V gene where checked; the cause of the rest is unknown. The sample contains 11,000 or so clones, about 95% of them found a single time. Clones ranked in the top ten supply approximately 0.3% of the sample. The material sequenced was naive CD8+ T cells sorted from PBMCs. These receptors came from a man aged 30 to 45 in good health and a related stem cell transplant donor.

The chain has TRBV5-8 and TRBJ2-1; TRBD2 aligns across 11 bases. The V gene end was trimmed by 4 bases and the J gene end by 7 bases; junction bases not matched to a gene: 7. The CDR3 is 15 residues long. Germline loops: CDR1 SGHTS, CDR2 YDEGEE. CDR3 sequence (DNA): TGTGCCAGCAGCCCGGGACTAGCGGCCGGGAATGAGCAGTTCTTC. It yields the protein CASSPGLAAGNEQFF.

The CDR3 here is CASSLADNEQFF. In DNA form, the CDR3 reads TGTGCCAGCAGCTTAGCCGACAATGAGCAGTTCTTC. The V call is TRBV7-9, the J call TRBJ2-1; D is ambiguous. Germline CDR1 and CDR2: SEHNR and FQNEAQ (reference sequence). Deletions cut 0 bases from V and 5 bases from J, with 2 bases between. This CDR3 is 12 amino acids long. Drawing the rest from reference TRBV7-9 and TRBJ2-1, the complete variable domain is DTGVSQNPRHKITKRGQNVTFRCDPISEHNRLYWYRQTLGQGPEFLTYFQNEAQLEKSRLLSDRFSAERPKGSFSTLEIQRTEQGDSAMYLCASSLADNEQFFGPGTRLTVL.

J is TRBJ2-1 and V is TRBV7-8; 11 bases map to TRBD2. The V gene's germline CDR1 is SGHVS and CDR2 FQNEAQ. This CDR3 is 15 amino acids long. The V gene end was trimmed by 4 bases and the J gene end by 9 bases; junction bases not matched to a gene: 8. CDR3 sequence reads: CASSSPTSGGSEQFF. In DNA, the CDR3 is TGTGCCAGCAGCTCCCCAACTAGCGGGGGCTCTGAGCAGTTCTTC. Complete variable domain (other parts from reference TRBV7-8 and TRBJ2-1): GAGVSQSPRYKVAKRGQDVALRCDPISGHVSLFWYQQALGQGPEFLTYFQNEAQLDKSGLPSDRFFAERPEGSVSTLKIQRTQQEDSAVYLCASSSPTSGGSEQFFGPGTRLTVL.

The CDR3 nucleotides are TGTGCCAGCAGTCAGGGCAGGGGTCATTCACCCCTCCACTTT. This codes for CASSQGRGHSPLHF. The rearrangement links TRBV27 to TRBJ1-6, with D possibly matching TRBD1 (6 bases). Trimming cost V 5 bases and J 8 bases, with 13 bases left between them. Germline V gene data show CDR1 as MNHEY and CDR2 as SMNVEV (reference sequence). CDR3 length: 14 amino acids.

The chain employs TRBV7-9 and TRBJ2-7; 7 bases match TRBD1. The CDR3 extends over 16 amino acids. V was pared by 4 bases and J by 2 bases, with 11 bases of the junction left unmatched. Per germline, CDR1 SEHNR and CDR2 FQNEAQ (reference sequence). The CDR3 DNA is TGTGCCAGCAGCTCAACGAACAGGGGAGACACCTACGAGCAGTACTTC. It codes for CASSSTNRGDTYEQYF.

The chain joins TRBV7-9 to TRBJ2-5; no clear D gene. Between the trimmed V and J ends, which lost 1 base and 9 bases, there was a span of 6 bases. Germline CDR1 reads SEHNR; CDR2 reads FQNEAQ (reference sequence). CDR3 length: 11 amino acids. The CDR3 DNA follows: TGTGCCAGCAGCTTAGGCGGAGCCCAGTACTTC. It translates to CASSLGGAQYF.

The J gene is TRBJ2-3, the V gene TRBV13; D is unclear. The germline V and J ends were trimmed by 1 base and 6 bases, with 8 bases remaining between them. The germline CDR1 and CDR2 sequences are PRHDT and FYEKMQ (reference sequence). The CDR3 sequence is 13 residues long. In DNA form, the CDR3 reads TGTGCCAGCAGCTTAGTCATTTCCGATACGCAGTATTTT. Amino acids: CASSLVISDTQYF.

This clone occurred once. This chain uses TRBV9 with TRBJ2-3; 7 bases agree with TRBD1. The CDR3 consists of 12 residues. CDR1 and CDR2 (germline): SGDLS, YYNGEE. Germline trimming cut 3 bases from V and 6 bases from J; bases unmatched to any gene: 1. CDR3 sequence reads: CASSGDSDTQYF. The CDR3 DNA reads TGTGCCAGCAGCGGGGACAGTGATACGCAGTATTTT.

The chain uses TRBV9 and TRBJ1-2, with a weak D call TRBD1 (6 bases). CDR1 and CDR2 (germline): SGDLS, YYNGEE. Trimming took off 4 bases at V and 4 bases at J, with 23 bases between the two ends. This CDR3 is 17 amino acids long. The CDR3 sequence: CASSPSSGHPGGYGYTF. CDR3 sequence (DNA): TGTGCCAGCAGCCCAAGCTCGGGACACCCAGGAGGCTATGGCTACACCTTC.

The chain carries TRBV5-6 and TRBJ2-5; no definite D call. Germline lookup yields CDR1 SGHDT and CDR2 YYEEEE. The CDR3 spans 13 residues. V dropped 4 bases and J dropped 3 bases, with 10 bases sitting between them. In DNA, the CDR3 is TGTGCCAGCAGCGTGTACGGTGAAGAGACCCAGTACTTC. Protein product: CASSVYGEETQYF.

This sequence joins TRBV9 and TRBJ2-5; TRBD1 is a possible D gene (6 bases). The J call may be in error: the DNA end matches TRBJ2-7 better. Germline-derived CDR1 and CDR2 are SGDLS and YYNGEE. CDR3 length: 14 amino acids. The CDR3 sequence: CASSSGQSPYEQYF. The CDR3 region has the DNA TGTGCCAGCAGCTCCGGACAGTCCCCCTACGAGCAGTACTTC.

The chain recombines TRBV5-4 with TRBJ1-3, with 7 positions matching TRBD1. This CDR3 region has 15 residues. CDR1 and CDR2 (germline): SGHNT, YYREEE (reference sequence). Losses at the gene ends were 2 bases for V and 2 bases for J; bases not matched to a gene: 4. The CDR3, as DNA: TGTGCCAGCAGCTTCGAGAGGGGGCCTGGAAACACCATATATTTT. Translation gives CASSFERGPGNTIYF. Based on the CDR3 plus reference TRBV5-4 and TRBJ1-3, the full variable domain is ETGVTQSPTHLIKTRGQQVTLRCSSQSGHNTVSWYQQALGQGPQFIFQYYREEENGRGNFPPRFSGLQFPNYSSELNVNALELDDSALYLCASSFERGPGNTIYFGEGSWLTVV.

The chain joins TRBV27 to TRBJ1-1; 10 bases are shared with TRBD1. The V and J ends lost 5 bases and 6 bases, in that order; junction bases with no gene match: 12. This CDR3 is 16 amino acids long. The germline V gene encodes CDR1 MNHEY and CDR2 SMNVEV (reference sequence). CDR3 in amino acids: CASSPGTGDPFPEAFF. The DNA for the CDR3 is TGTGCCAGCAGTCCGGGGACAGGGGATCCCTTCCCTGAAGCTTTCTTT.

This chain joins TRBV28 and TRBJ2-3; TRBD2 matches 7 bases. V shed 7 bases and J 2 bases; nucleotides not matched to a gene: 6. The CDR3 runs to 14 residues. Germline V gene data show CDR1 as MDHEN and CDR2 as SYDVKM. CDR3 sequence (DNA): TGTGCCAGCAAGGGACTATCCTACACAGATACGCAGTATTTT. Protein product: CASKGLSYTDTQYF.

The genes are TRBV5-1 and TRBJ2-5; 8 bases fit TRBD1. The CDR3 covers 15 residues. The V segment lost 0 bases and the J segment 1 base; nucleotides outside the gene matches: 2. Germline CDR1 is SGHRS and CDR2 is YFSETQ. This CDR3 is CASSLGDRGQETQYF. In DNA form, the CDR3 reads TGCGCCAGCAGCTTGGGTGACAGGGGCCAAGAGACCCAGTACTTC.

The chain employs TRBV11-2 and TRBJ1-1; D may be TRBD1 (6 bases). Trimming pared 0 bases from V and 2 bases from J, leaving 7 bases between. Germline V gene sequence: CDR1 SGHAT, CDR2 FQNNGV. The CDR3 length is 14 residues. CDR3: CASSLEDSNTEAFF. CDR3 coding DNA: TGTGCCAGCAGCTTAGAGGACAGCAACACTGAAGCTTTCTTT.

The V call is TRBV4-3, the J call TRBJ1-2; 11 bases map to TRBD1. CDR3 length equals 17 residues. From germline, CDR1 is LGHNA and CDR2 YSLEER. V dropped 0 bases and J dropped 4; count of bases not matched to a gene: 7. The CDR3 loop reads CASSQDRSGQGAYGYTF. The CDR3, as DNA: TGCGCCAGCAGCCAAGATAGAAGTGGACAGGGGGCCTATGGCTACACCTTC.

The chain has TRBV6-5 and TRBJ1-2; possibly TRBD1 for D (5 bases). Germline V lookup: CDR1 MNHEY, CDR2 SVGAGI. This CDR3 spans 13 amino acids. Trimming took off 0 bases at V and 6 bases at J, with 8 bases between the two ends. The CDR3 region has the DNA TGTGCCAGCAGTTACTCGGGGCAGGATGGCTACACCTTC. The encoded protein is CASSYSGQDGYTF.